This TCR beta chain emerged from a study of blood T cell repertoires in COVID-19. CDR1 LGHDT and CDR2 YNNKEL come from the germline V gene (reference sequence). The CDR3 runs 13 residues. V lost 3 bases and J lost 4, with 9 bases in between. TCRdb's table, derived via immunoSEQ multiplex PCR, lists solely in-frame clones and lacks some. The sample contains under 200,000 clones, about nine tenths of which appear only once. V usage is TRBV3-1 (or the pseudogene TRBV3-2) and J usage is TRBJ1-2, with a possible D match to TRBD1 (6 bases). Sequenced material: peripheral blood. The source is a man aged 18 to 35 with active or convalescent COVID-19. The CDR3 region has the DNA TGTGCCAGCAGCCAGGGGGCTACCTATGGCTACACCTTC. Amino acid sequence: CASSQGATYGYTF.